This TCR beta chain came from a study of CD8+CD57+ T cells in acquired aplastic anemia. Study as a whole: The study obtained an average of around 3.4 ug of DNA from sorted CD4+ and CD8+ cells. As sequenced from healthy donors, CD4+ cells averaged around 11 million reads. Study-wide results and caveats: Roughly 31 CD8+ CDR3 sequences occurred in both the patients and the controls. CD8+ Simpson's diversity showed no significant patient-control difference.

Germline V gene lookup returns CDR1 SGHRS and CDR2 YFSETQ. Germline trimming cut 4 bases from V and 3 bases from J; bases unmatched to any gene: 8. The CDR3 runs to 16 residues. It was genomic DNA that served as the template for profiling TCR beta VDJ and CDR3. Using its own MiXCR run on the reads, TCRdb lists one record per CDR3 protein. The sample carries some 170,000 distinct CDR3 sequences, roughly 45% recorded once. This clonotype has ten or more counts. Its cognate antigen is unknown. The chain uses TRBV5-1 and TRBJ2-3; 10 nucleotides match TRBD1. The TCR sequence derives from a human donor in good health. The sequenced sample was sorted CD4+, CD8+, or CD8+CD57+ T cells (not recorded which) from PBMCs. The CDR3 DNA is TGCGCCAGCAGCCCCGGGGGACAGGGGAGGACAGATACGCAGTATTTT. Encoded protein: CASSPGGQGRTDTQYF.